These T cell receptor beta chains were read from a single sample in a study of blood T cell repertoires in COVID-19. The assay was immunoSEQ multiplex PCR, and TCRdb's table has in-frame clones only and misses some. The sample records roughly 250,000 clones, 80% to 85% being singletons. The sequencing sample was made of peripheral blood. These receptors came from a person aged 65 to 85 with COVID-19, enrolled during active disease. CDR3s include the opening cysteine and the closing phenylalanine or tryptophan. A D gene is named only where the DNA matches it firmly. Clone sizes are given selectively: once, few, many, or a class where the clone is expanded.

CDR3 protein: CASSLEARRTDTQYF
CDR3 DNA: TGTGCCAGCAGCTTAGAGGCGCGGCGCACAGATACGCAGTATTTT
J gene: TRBJ2-3
D gene: .
V gene: TRBV7-9
clone size: .

CDR3 protein: CAISESPGGGNSPLHF
CDR3 DNA: TGTGCCATCAGTGAGTCACCGGGGGGAGGGAATTCACCCCTCCACTTT
J gene: TRBJ1-6
D gene: .
V gene: TRBV10-3
clone size: few

CDR3 protein: CASSPARQGNTEAFF
CDR3 DNA: TGTGCCAGTAGCCCAGCCCGACAGGGGAACACTGAAGCTTTCTTT
J gene: TRBJ1-1
D gene: TRBD1
V gene: TRBV19
clone size: .

CDR3 protein: CSAIGGQGVGNYGYTF
CDR3 DNA: TGCAGCGCTATCGGAGGACAGGGGGTAGGAAACTATGGCTACACCTTC
J gene: TRBJ1-2
D gene: TRBD1
V gene: TRBV29-1
clone size: .

CDR3 protein: CATSRERSSGNTIYF
CDR3 DNA: TGTGCCACCAGCAGAGAGAGGAGCTCTGGAAACACCATATATTTT
J gene: TRBJ1-3
D gene: .
V gene: TRBV15
clone size: .

CDR3 protein: CATSRWDYRGLAFF
CDR3 DNA: TGTGCCACCAGCAGGTGGGATTACAGGGGACTGGCTTTCTTT
J gene: TRBJ1-1
D gene: TRBD1
V gene: TRBV15
clone size: .

CDR3 protein: CASSEEENYGYTF
CDR3 DNA: TGTGCCAGCAGTGAGGAGGAAAACTATGGCTACACCTTC
J gene: TRBJ1-2
D gene: .
V gene: TRBV2
clone size: .

CDR3 protein: CASSTRVSYNEQFF
CDR3 DNA: TGTGCCAGTAGTACCCGGGTCTCCTACAATGAGCAGTTCTTC
J gene: TRBJ2-1
D gene: .
V gene: TRBV19
clone size: few

CDR3 protein: CASTETGDYGYTF
CDR3 DNA: TGTGCCAGCACCGAGACAGGAGACTATGGCTACACCTTC
J gene: TRBJ1-2
D gene: .
V gene: TRBV6-5
clone size: .

CDR3 protein: CASSQRQGDHGYTF
CDR3 DNA: TGTGCCAGCAGCCAAAGACAGGGAGATCATGGCTACACCTTC
J gene: TRBJ1-2
D gene: TRBD1
V gene: TRBV14
clone size: .

CDR3 protein: CASSTTPGQGAEAFF
CDR3 DNA: TGTGCCAGTAGTACCACACCGGGACAGGGGGCCGAAGCTTTCTTT
J gene: TRBJ1-1
D gene: TRBD1
V gene: TRBV19
clone size: .

CDR3 protein: CASSLAIGEGGYTF
CDR3 DNA: TGTGCCAGCAGCTTAGCGATTGGGGAGGGTGGCTACACCTTC
J gene: TRBJ1-2
D gene: .
V gene: TRBV7-8
clone size: .

CDR3 protein: CAARKGGANVLTF
CDR3 DNA: TGTGCCGCAAGAAAGGGGGGGGCCAACGTCCTGACTTTC
J gene: TRBJ2-6
D gene: .
V gene: TRBV12-3/TRBV12-4
clone size: .

CDR3 protein: CARSGTGGGAIYF
CDR3 DNA: TGCGCCAGGTCGGGGACAGGCGGTGGTGCCATATATTTT
J gene: TRBJ1-3
D gene: TRBD1
V gene: TRBV10-2
clone size: .

CDR3 protein: CASKNEASGRMDEQFF
CDR3 DNA: TGTGCCAGCAAGAACGAGGCTAGCGGGAGGATGGATGAGCAGTTCTTC
J gene: TRBJ2-1
D gene: TRBD2
V gene: TRBV7-8
clone size: .

CDR3 protein: CASSQLGQNTDTQYF
CDR3 DNA: TGTGCCAGCAGCCAACTCGGACAAAACACAGATACGCAGTATTTT
J gene: TRBJ2-3
D gene: .
V gene: TRBV16
clone size: .

CDR3 protein: CASSQVNSGAYEQYF
CDR3 DNA: TGTGCCAGCAGCCAAGTCAATAGCGGGGCCTACGAGCAGTACTTC
J gene: TRBJ2-7
D gene: TRBD2
V gene: TRBV3-1/TRBV3-2
clone size: .

CDR3 protein: CASSPQTGNQPQHF
CDR3 DNA: TGTGCCAGCTCACCCCAGACAGGAAATCAGCCCCAGCATTTT
J gene: TRBJ1-5
D gene: .
V gene: TRBV18
clone size: .

CDR3 protein: CASGVGGAKNIQYF
CDR3 DNA: TGTGCCAGCGGAGTCGGAGGAGCCAAAAACATTCAGTACTTC
J gene: TRBJ2-4
D gene: .
V gene: TRBV7-8
clone size: once

CDR3 protein: CASSGRKGPDTQYF
CDR3 DNA: TGTGCCAGCAGTGGCAGGAAGGGGCCAGATACGCAGTATTTT
J gene: TRBJ2-3
D gene: .
V gene: TRBV2
clone size: .

CDR3 protein: CASSSDRGNYGYTF
CDR3 DNA: TGTGCCAGCAGCTCAGACAGGGGGAACTATGGCTACACCTTC
J gene: TRBJ1-2
D gene: TRBD1
V gene: TRBV5-4
clone size: .

CDR3 protein: CASSRRGQGGTGELFF
CDR3 DNA: TGTGCCAGTAGTAGGCGGGGACAGGGTGGAACCGGGGAGCTGTTTTTT
J gene: TRBJ2-2
D gene: TRBD1
V gene: TRBV19
clone size: .

CDR3 protein: CASSKTQLRQETQYF
CDR3 DNA: TGTGCCAGCAGCAAAACCCAACTCCGCCAAGAGACCCAGTACTTC
J gene: TRBJ2-5
D gene: .
V gene: TRBV11-2
clone size: .

CDR3 protein: CASSERQGVGSPLHF
CDR3 DNA: TGTGCCAGCAGCGAAAGACAGGGGGTAGGGTCACCCCTCCACTTT
J gene: TRBJ1-6
D gene: TRBD1
V gene: TRBV9
clone size: .

CDR3 protein: CASSLITSGRIGRGHEQYF
CDR3 DNA: TGTGCCAGCAGTTTAATAACTAGCGGGAGAATAGGTCGCGGGCACGAGCAGTACTTC
J gene: TRBJ2-7
D gene: TRBD2
V gene: TRBV27
clone size: .

CDR3 protein: CASRSSWSIGGGYTF
CDR3 DNA: TGTGCCAGCAGGAGCTCCTGGTCAATAGGCGGTGGCTACACCTTC
J gene: TRBJ1-2
D gene: .
V gene: TRBV6-5
clone size: .

CDR3 protein: CASSQDIGTGYSQPQHF
CDR3 DNA: TGCGCCAGCAGCCAAGATATTGGGACAGGGTATTCTCAGCCCCAGCATTTT
J gene: TRBJ1-5
D gene: TRBD1
V gene: TRBV4-1
clone size: .

CDR3 protein: CAISVSDNRNSPLHF
CDR3 DNA: TGTGCCATCAGTGTTTCCGACAACCGGAATTCACCCCTCCACTTT
J gene: TRBJ1-6
D gene: .
V gene: TRBV10-3
clone size: .

CDR3 protein: CANTRTGANQPQHF
CDR3 DNA: TGTGCCAATACGAGGACAGGGGCAAATCAGCCCCAGCATTTT
J gene: TRBJ1-5
D gene: TRBD1
V gene: TRBV19
clone size: .

CDR3 protein: CASSFRQGIGEAFF
CDR3 DNA: TGTGCCAGCAGCTTTCGGCAGGGGATTGGTGAAGCTTTCTTT
J gene: TRBJ1-1
D gene: .
V gene: TRBV7-3
clone size: .

CDR3 protein: CASSRTRETQYF
CDR3 DNA: TGTGCCAGCAGCCGGACTAGAGAGACCCAGTACTTC
J gene: TRBJ2-5
D gene: TRBD2
V gene: TRBV3-1/TRBV3-2
clone size: .

CDR3 protein: CASSHRGRVYEQYF
CDR3 DNA: TGTGCCAGCAGCCACAGGGGACGAGTCTACGAGCAGTACTTC
J gene: TRBJ2-7
D gene: .
V gene: TRBV3-1/TRBV3-2
clone size: .

CDR3 protein: CASRLGGTGVEKLFF
CDR3 DNA: TGTGCCAGCAGATTGGGGGGGACAGGGGTCGAAAAACTGTTTTTT
J gene: TRBJ1-4
D gene: TRBD1
V gene: TRBV5-8
clone size: .

CDR3 protein: CASSQVTGGNEQFF
CDR3 DNA: TGCGCCAGCAGCCAAGTTACAGGGGGCAATGAGCAGTTCTTC
J gene: TRBJ2-1
D gene: TRBD1
V gene: TRBV4-3
clone size: .

CDR3 protein: CASSVGLANEQFF
CDR3 DNA: TGTGCCAGCAGCGTAGGATTAGCCAATGAGCAGTTCTTC
J gene: TRBJ2-1
D gene: .
V gene: TRBV9
clone size: .

CDR3 protein: CASIRIPSSTEAFF
CDR3 DNA: TGTGCCAGCATCCGTATCCCCTCGAGCACTGAAGCTTTCTTT
J gene: TRBJ1-1
D gene: .
V gene: TRBV7-2
clone size: .

CDR3 protein: CASPYSPVSGTNEKLFF
CDR3 DNA: TGTGCCAGCCCCTATTCCCCGGTGTCGGGAACTAATGAAAAACTGTTTTTT
J gene: TRBJ1-4
D gene: .
V gene: TRBV6-9
clone size: .

CDR3 protein: CASSLALAGVEQYF
CDR3 DNA: TGTGCCAGCAGTTTGGCGCTAGCGGGGGTCGAGCAGTACTTC
J gene: TRBJ2-7
D gene: TRBD2
V gene: TRBV28
clone size: .

CDR3 protein: CASSKGGRDTIYF
CDR3 DNA: TGTGCCAGCAGCAAAGGAGGTAGAGACACCATATATTTT
J gene: TRBJ1-3
D gene: .
V gene: TRBV21-1
clone size: once

CDR3 protein: CASSWAGGDLSYEQYF
CDR3 DNA: TGTGCCAGCAGCTGGGCGGGAGGAGACCTCTCCTACGAGCAGTACTTC
J gene: TRBJ2-7
D gene: TRBD2
V gene: TRBV7-2
clone size: .

CDR3 protein: CASSLGAQYEAFF
CDR3 DNA: TGTGCCAGCAGCTTGGGGGCTCAGTACGAAGCTTTCTTT
J gene: TRBJ1-1
D gene: .
V gene: TRBV5-4
clone size: .

CDR3 protein: CASSGLGKGLTDTQYF
CDR3 DNA: TGTGCCAGCAGCGGATTAGGGAAGGGGCTGACAGATACGCAGTATTTT
J gene: TRBJ2-3
D gene: .
V gene: TRBV7-2
clone size: .